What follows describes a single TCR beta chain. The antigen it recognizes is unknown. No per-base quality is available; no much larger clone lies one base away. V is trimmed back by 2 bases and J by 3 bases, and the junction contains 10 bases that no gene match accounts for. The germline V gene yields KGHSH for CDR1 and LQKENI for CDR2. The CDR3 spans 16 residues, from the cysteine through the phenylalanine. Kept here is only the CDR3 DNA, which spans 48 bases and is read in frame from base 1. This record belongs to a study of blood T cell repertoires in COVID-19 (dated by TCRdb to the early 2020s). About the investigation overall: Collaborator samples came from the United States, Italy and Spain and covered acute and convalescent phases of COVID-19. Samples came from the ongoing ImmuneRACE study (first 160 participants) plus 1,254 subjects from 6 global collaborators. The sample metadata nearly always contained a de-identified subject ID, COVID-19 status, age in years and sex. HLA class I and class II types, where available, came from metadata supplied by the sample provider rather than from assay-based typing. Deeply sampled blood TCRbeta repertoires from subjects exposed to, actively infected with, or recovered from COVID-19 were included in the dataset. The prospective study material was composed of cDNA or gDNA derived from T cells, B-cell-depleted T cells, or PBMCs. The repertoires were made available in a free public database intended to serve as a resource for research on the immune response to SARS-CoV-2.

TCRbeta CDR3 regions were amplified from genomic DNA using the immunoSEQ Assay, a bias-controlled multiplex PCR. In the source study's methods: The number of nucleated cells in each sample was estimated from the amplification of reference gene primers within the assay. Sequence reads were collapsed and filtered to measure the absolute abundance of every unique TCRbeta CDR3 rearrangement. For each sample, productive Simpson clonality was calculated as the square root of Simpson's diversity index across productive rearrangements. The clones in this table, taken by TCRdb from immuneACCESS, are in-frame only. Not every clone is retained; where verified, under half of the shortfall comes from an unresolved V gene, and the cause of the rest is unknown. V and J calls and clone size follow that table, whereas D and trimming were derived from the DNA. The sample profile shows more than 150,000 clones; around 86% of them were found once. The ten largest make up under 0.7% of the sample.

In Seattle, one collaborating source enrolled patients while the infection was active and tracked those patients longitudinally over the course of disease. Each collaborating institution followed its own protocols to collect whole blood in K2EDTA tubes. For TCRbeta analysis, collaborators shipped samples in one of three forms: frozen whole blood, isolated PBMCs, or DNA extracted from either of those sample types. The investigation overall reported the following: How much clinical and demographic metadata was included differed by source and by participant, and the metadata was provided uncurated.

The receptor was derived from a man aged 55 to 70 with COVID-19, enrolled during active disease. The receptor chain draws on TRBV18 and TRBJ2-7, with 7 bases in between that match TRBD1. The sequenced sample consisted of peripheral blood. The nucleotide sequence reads TGTGCCAGCTCACCAGCGGCAGGGGGTATTCTCTACGAGCAGTACTTC. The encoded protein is CASSPAAGGILYEQYF. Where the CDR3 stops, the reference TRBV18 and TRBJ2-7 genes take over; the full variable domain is NAGVMQNPRHLVRRRGQEARLRCSPMKGHSHVYWYRQLPEEGLKFMVYLQKENIIDESGMPKERFSAEFPKEGPSILRIQQVVRGDSAAYFCASSPAAGGILYEQYFGPGTRLTVT.